This T cell receptor beta chain is from a study of blood T cell repertoires in COVID-19. Whole-study context: Sites across the United States, Italy and Spain contributed samples from acute and convalescent COVID-19. T cells, B-cell-depleted T cells, or PBMCs provided the cDNA or gDNA that served as material.

The CDR3 extends over 13 amino acids. The ends were cut back, 5 bases at V and 9 bases at J, with 11 bases in the middle. Germline V CDR1 and CDR2: LGHDT, YNNKEL (reference sequence). Sequenced by immunoSEQ multiplex PCR; TCRdb stores in-frame clones only, minus some. The table lists more than 250,000 clones, about 89% of them singletons. In terms of age and location, participants ranged from roughly 18 to 95 years and lived in about two dozen US areas. Donors were grouped by their self-reported clinical history. The clonotype was recovered from a woman aged 30 to 39 who had recovered from COVID-19. The sequencing sample was made of PBMCs or T cells enriched from blood (not recorded which). The rearrangement links TRBV3-1 (or the pseudogene TRBV3-2) to TRBJ1-6; perhaps TRBD1 as D (5 bases). The CDR3 reads CASSTTRGSPLHF. CDR3 DNA sequence: TGTGCCAGCAGCACGACTAGGGGTTCACCCCTCCACTTT.